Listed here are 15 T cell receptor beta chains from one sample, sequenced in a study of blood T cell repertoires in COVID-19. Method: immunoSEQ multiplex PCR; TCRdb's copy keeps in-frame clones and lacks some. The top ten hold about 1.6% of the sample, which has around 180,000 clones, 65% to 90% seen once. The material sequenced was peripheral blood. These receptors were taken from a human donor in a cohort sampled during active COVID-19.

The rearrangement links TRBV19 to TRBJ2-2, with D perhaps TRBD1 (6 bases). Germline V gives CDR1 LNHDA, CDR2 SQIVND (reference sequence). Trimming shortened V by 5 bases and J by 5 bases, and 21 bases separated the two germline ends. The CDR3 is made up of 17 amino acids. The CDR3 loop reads CASSPLWGTRGTGELFF. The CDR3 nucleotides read TGTGCCAGTAGTCCGCTTTGGGGGACGAGGGGGACCGGGGAGCTGTTTTTT.

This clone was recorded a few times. The CDR3 here is CASRLAGRNTGELFF. CDR3 nucleotide sequence: TGTGCCAGCAGACTAGCGGGCCGGAACACCGGGGAGCTGTTTTTT. This chain uses TRBV5-4 with TRBJ2-2, with 9 bases fitting TRBD2. The ends lost 5 bases at V and 1 base at J; junction bases unmatched: 3. Germline values: CDR1 SGHNT, CDR2 YYREEE (reference sequence). This CDR3 comprises 15 residues.

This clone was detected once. CDR3 loop: CASSDRASGNTIYF. The CDR3 region has the DNA TGTGCCAGTAGTGACAGGGCCTCTGGAAACACCATATATTTT. This chain joins TRBV19 and TRBJ1-3; TRBD1 matches at 7 bases. CDR1 LNHDA and CDR2 SQIVND come from the germline V gene (reference sequence). Unmatched junction bases numbered 1, after V lost 5 bases and J lost 0 bases. The CDR3 is 14 amino acids.

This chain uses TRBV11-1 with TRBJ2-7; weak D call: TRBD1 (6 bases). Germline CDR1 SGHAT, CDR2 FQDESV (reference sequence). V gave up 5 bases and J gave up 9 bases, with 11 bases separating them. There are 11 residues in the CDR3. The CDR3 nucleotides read TGTGCCAGCAGCGAGGGGGTCTGGCAGTACTTC. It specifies CASSEGVWQYF.

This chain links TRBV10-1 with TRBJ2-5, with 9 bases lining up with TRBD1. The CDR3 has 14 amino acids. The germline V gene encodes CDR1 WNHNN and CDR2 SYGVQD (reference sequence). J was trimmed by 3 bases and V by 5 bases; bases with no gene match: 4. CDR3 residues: CASSRDRAKETQYF. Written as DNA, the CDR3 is TGCGCCAGCAGTCGGGACAGGGCGAAAGAGACCCAGTACTTC.

The CDR3 DNA reads TGTGCCAGCAGCTTAGGTCAGGGGTTAGGTCAGCCCCAGCATTTT. This sequence encodes CASSLGQGLGQPQHF. J is TRBJ1-5 and V is TRBV11-3; a possible D gene is TRBD1 (6 bases). The ends were cut back, 1 base at V and 6 bases at J, with 13 bases in the middle. The CDR3 spans 15 residues. Per germline, CDR1 SGHNT and CDR2 YENEEA.

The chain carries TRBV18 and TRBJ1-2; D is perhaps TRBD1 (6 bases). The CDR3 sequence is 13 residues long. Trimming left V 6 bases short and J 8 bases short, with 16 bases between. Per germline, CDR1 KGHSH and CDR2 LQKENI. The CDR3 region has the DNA TGTGCCAGCTCCCCGGAATACAGGGTCGGCTACACCTTC. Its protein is CASSPEYRVGYTF. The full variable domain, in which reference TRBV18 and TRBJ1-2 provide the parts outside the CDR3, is NAGVMQNPRHLVRRRGQEARLRCSPMKGHSHVYWYRQLPEEGLKFMVYLQKENIIDESGMPKERFSAEFPKEGPSILRIQQVVRGDSAAYFCASSPEYRVGYTFGSGTRLTVV.

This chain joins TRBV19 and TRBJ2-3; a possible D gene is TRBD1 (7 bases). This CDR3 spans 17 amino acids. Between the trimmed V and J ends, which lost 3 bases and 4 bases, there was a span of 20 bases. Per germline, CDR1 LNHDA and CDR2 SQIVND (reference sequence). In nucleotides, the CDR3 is TGTGCCAGTAGTATTTATGTAAGAGGGGGCGGGGCAGATACGCAGTATTTT. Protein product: CASSIYVRGGGADTQYF.

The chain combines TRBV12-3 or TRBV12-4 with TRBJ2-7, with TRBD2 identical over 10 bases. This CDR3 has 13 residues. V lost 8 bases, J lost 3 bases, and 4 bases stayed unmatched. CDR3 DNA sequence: TGTGCCAGCGCTAGCGGGAGAGTCTACGAGCAGTACTTC. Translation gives CASASGRVYEQYF.

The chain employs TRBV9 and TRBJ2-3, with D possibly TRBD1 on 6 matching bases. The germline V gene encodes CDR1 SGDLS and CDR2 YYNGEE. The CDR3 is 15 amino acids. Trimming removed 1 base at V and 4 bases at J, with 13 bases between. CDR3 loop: CASSVMTEGADTQYF. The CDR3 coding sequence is TGTGCCAGCAGCGTAATGACCGAGGGGGCAGATACGCAGTATTTT.

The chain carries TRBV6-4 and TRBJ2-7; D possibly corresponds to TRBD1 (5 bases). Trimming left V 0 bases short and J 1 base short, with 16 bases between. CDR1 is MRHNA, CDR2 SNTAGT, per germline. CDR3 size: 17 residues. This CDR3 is CASSDSKTTAGSYEQYF. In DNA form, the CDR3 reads TGTGCCAGCAGTGACTCGAAAACGACAGCAGGATCCTACGAGCAGTACTTC.

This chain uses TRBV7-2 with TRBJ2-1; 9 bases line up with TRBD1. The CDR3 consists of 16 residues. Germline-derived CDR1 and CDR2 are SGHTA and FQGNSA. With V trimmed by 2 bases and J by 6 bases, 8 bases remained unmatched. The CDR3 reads CASSLLGTGYSNEQFF. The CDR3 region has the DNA TGTGCCAGCAGCTTACTGGGGACAGGGTATTCCAATGAGCAGTTCTTC.

Written as DNA, the CDR3 is TGTGCCAGCAGCTTAGCGCGGATTAGGACAGGGAGCACTGAAGCTTTCTTT. Encoded protein: CASSLARIRTGSTEAFF. This chain links TRBV7-9 with TRBJ1-1; 8 positions agree with TRBD1. Germline V lookup: CDR1 SEHNR, CDR2 FQNEAQ (reference sequence). CDR3 length: 17 amino acids. Trimming removed 0 bases from V and 4 bases from J; junction bases left unmatched: 10. The full variable domain, rest sourced from reference TRBV7-9 and TRBJ1-1, is DTGVSQNPRHKITKRGQNVTFRCDPISEHNRLYWYRQTLGQGPEFLTYFQNEAQLEKSRLLSDRFSAERPKGSFSTLEIQRTEQGDSAMYLCASSLARIRTGSTEAFFGQGTRLTVV.

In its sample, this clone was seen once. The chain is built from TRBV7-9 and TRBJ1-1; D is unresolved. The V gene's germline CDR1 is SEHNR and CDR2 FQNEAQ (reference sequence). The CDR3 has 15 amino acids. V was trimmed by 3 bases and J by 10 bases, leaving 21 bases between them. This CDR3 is CASSFGEYSREGAFF. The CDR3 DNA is TGTGCCAGCAGCTTCGGGGAATACTCAAGGGAAGGAGCTTTCTTT.

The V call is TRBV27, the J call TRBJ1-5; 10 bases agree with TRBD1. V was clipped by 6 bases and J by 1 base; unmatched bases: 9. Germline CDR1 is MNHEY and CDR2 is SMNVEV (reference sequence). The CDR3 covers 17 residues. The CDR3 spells CASRPMTGGLSNQPQHF. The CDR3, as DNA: TGTGCCAGCAGGCCCATGACAGGGGGCTTAAGCAATCAGCCCCAGCATTTT.